Sequencing of this TCR beta chain was carried out in a study of T cell responses to AZD1222 COVID-19 vaccine. This clone has only one observation. Clones were sequenced by immunoSEQ multiplex PCR, and TCRdb holds only the in-frame ones, with some missing. The repertoire has under 200,000 clones, approximately 92% of them found once; the top ten carry about 3.5%. Trimming removed 3 bases from V and 0 bases from J, with 8 bases in between. Germline CDR1 LNHDA, CDR2 SQIVND (reference sequence). This CDR3 has 15 amino acids. This chain links TRBV19 with TRBJ2-2; D is uncertain. The sample consisted of peripheral blood, taken 28 days after the second dose of the MenACWY control vaccine. The clonotype originates from an adult who received the MenACWY meningococcal vaccine as a control. This chain's CDR3 is CASSMGRSNTGELFF. Here the CDR3 DNA reads TGTGCCAGTAGTATGGGCCGATCGAACACCGGGGAGCTGTTTTTT.